The 10 T cell receptor beta chains given below trace back to one sample, sequenced in a study of blood T cell repertoires in COVID-19. The method was immunoSEQ multiplex PCR; TCRdb's version includes in-frame clones alone and lacks a portion of them. The data contain roughly 380,000 clones, approximately 80% of them singletons. The sample taken for sequencing was peripheral blood. The receptors stem from a human donor with acute or convalescent COVID-19. The donor label of this sample is uncertain.

The chain links TRBV10-3 to TRBJ2-4, with 10 bases matching TRBD2. Germline lookup yields CDR1 ENHRY and CDR2 SYGVKD. The CDR3 length is 12 residues. J lost 6 bases, V lost 8 bases, and 1 base had no gene match. CDR3 in amino acids: CAIGTSVNIQYF. The CDR3, as DNA: TGTGCCATCGGGACTAGCGTAAACATTCAGTACTTC.

The chain links TRBV7-2 to TRBJ2-7, with 9 bases aligning to TRBD1. V lost 1 base, J lost 7 bases, and 8 bases stayed unmatched. The CDR3 consists of 15 residues. The germline V gene encodes CDR1 SGHTA and CDR2 FQGNSA. CDR3 sequence reads: CASSLGVTGGWEQYF. The DNA for the CDR3 is TGTGCCAGCAGCTTAGGGGTGACAGGGGGTTGGGAGCAGTACTTC.

V is TRBV6-5 and J is TRBJ1-2, with 7 nucleotides matching TRBD1. Germline V CDR1 and CDR2: MNHEY, SVGAGI. CDR3 length equals 12 residues. The junction had 4 bases not matched to a gene; V was cut back by 7 bases and J by 5 bases. The CDR3 protein is CASTQTGYGYTF. The CDR3 DNA reads TGTGCCAGCACTCAGACAGGGTATGGCTACACCTTC.

This chain joins TRBV7-9 and TRBJ2-5; possible D gene TRBD1, 5 bases. V was clipped by 1 base and J by 5 bases, with 11 bases between them. CDR3 length equals 14 residues. In germline, CDR1 is SEHNR, CDR2 FQNEAQ (reference sequence). The CDR3 sequence is CASSLDQGWETQYF. The DNA of the CDR3 is TGTGCCAGCAGCTTAGATCAGGGTTGGGAGACCCAGTACTTC.

V gene TRBV6-1 combines with J gene TRBJ1-2, with D tentatively TRBD1 (5 bases). Deletions cut 3 bases from V and 1 base from J, with 12 bases between. The CDR3 extends over 15 amino acids. From germline, CDR1 is MNHNS and CDR2 SASEGT. The CDR3 DNA reads TGTGCCAGCAGTGATCTCCGGGGGAGTAACTATGGCTACACCTTC. Translated: CASSDLRGSNYGYTF.

This rearrangement joins TRBV6-6 to TRBJ1-2; D might be TRBD1 (6 bases). From germline, CDR1 is MNHNY and CDR2 SVGAGI (reference sequence). The CDR3 loop spans 13 amino acids. The V and J ends lost 5 bases and 8 bases respectively, with 15 bases between them. The CDR3 spells CASSGEGGVGYTF. Here the CDR3 DNA reads TGTGCCAGCAGTGGGGAAGGGGGAGTCGGCTACACCTTC.

The chain carries TRBV2 and TRBJ1-6, with no clear D. V lost 7 bases to trimming and J lost 10 bases, with 20 bases between them. Germline-derived CDR1 and CDR2 are SNHLY and FYNNEI. The CDR3 has 15 amino acids. DNA of the CDR3: TGTGCCAGCAACTATGAGGAGGGTGCTGGCTCACCCCTCCACTTT. Its protein is CASNYEEGAGSPLHF.

This chain uses TRBV30 with TRBJ2-3; 8 bases are a match to TRBD1. The CDR3 runs 13 residues. The trim removed 8 bases at V and 4 bases at J, leaving 8 bases unmatched. Per germline, CDR1 GTSNPN and CDR2 SVGIG (reference sequence). The CDR3 DNA sequence: TGTGCCCGGGGGACAGGATCGCCAGATACGCAGTATTTT. It yields the protein CARGTGSPDTQYF.

The table lists this clone with a count of one. The chain couples TRBV7-9 to TRBJ1-2, with 9 nucleotides matching TRBD1. Trimming removed 0 bases from V and 7 bases from J; junction bases left unmatched: 3. The CDR3 has 14 residues. Germline V gene lookup returns CDR1 SEHNR and CDR2 FQNEAQ (reference sequence). The DNA for the CDR3 is TGTGCCAGCAGCTTAGCGTGGACAGGGGCTGGCTACACCTTC. This encodes CASSLAWTGAGYTF.

The chain links TRBV27 to TRBJ2-1; 9 bases are a match to TRBD1. The length of the CDR3 is 20 residues. In germline, CDR1 is MNHEY, CDR2 SMNVEV (reference sequence). Trimming at V came to 3 bases and at J to 0 bases, leaving 15 bases not matched to a gene. As DNA, the CDR3 is TGTGCCAGCAGTTTTCAGGGAGTCGGACAGGGGAGTTTCTCCTACAATGAGCAGTTCTTC. Residues: CASSFQGVGQGSFSYNEQFF.